These 24 T cell receptor beta chains were sequenced from one sample in a study of a mutant IDH1 vaccine in newly diagnosed glioma (dated by TCRdb to the early 2020s). The library relied on the immunoSEQ multiplex PCR assay. The clones in this table, taken by TCRdb from immuneACCESS, are in-frame only. Not every clone is retained; where verified, under half of the shortfall comes from an unresolved V gene, and the cause of the rest is unknown. Recorded for this sample are tens of thousands of clones; 75% to 85% of them occurred a single time. Of the sample, 5% to 6.5% is held by the ten largest clones. Their antigens are not known. Reading the label with the study, this specimen's time point is: week 11, during vaccination. A 20-mer mutant IDH1 peptide at 300 micrograms in Montanide made up each vaccine dose, which was injected subcutaneously together with topical imiquimod. The sequences come from PBMCs, collected from a glioma patient whose treatment included an IDH1 peptide vaccine. The receptors come from a man aged 45 to 65 with glioma.

The V gene is TRBV29-1, the J gene TRBJ2-7; TRBD1 agrees at 8 bases. Germline-derived CDR1 and CDR2 are SQVTM and ANQGSEA. The V and J ends lost 4 bases and 3 bases, in that order; junction bases with no gene match: 8. The CDR3 totals 14 residues. The CDR3 nucleotides are TGCAGCGTTGTTTGGGGACAGGTGAACTACGAGCAGTACTTC. Its protein product is CSVVWGQVNYEQYF.

V is TRBV15 and J is TRBJ2-7; D remains unclear. Germline V lookup: CDR1 LNHNV, CDR2 YYDKDF (reference sequence). Trimming took 1 base from V and 7 from J, leaving 14 bases between them. This CDR3 contains 14 residues. CDR3 protein: CATSRGDRPTEQYF. The CDR3 nucleotides read TGTGCCACCAGCAGAGGTGATAGACCCACGGAGCAGTACTTC.

The chain uses TRBV19 and TRBJ2-1; a weak D match, TRBD2 (5 bases). Germline V gives CDR1 LNHDA, CDR2 SQIVND (reference sequence). The CDR3 contains 12 residues. V dropped 2 bases and J dropped 9 bases, with 8 bases sitting between them. The CDR3 sequence: CASSISSSEQFF. The CDR3 coding sequence is TGTGCCAGTAGTATATCTAGCAGTGAGCAGTTCTTC. Supplemented by reference TRBV19 and TRBJ2-1, the full variable domain reads DGGITQSPKYLFRKEGQNVTLSCEQNLNHDAMYWYRQDPGQGLRLIYYSQIVNDFQKGDIAEGYSVSREKKESFPLTVTSAQKNPTAFYLCASSISSSEQFFGPGTRLTVL.

The chain joins TRBV11-2 to TRBJ1-4; D is unresolved. V was pared by 3 bases and J by 8 bases, with 13 bases between. Germline V gene sequence: CDR1 SGHAT, CDR2 FQNNGV. This CDR3 spans 14 amino acids. DNA of the CDR3: TGTGCCAGCAGCTTGACCACTAATGGGGAAAAACTGTTTTTT. Its protein is CASSLTTNGEKLFF.

The rearrangement joins TRBV6-1 to TRBJ1-2; 7 bases align to TRBD1. The CDR3 extends over 14 amino acids. Germline V CDR1 and CDR2: MNHNS, SASEGT. The junction had 8 bases not matched to a gene; V was cut back by 8 bases and J by 2 bases. This chain's CDR3 is CASLLRGLNYGYTF. The CDR3 nucleotides read TGTGCCAGCCTCCTGAGGGGGCTAAACTATGGCTACACCTTC.

The V gene is TRBV9, the J gene TRBJ2-1; 14 nucleotides line up with TRBD2. The CDR3 sequence is 15 residues long. Per the germline V gene, CDR1 is SGDLS and CDR2 is YYNGEE. V shed 2 bases and J 7 bases; nucleotides not matched to a gene: 2. The CDR3, as DNA: TGTGCCAGCAGCGTGGGGACTAGCGGGAGTAATGAGCAGTTCTTC. Translating gives CASSVGTSGSNEQFF.

This clone was observed a few times. The chain uses TRBV5-5 and TRBJ1-1; D is ambiguous. Germline V gene lookup returns CDR1 SGHKS and CDR2 YYEKEE (reference sequence). Trimming cost V 0 bases and J 1 base, with 4 bases left between them. The CDR3 contains 13 residues. The CDR3, as DNA: TGTGCCAGCAGCTTGGCACCGAACACTGAAGCTTTCTTT. This gives the protein CASSLAPNTEAFF.

The chain employs TRBV2 and TRBJ2-6, with 8 bases that match TRBD1. CDR3 size: 16 residues. Germline V gene data show CDR1 as SNHLY and CDR2 as FYNNEI. Unmatched junction bases numbered 7, after V lost 6 bases and J lost 3 bases. This chain's CDR3 is CASRDRAGSGANVLTF. The DNA for the CDR3 is TGTGCCAGCAGGGACAGGGCCGGGAGTGGGGCCAACGTCCTGACTTTC.

The chain recombines TRBV25-1 with TRBJ1-2; 10 bases are a match to TRBD1. Germline CDR1 reads MGHDK; CDR2 reads SYGVNS. Trimming removed 4 bases from V and 8 bases from J; junction bases left unmatched: 7. There are 14 residues in the CDR3. CDR3 sequence reads: CASSGTGGAQGYTF. The CDR3 nucleotides read TGTGCCAGCAGTGGGACAGGGGGGGCCCAGGGCTACACCTTC.

The V and J genes are TRBV5-1 and TRBJ2-3; D uncertain. Germline lookup yields CDR1 SGHRS and CDR2 YFSETQ. Trimming removed 0 bases from V and 2 bases from J, with 10 bases in between. The CDR3 extends over 15 amino acids. The CDR3 bases are TGCGCCAGCAGCTTGGTTGACTCCACCACAGATACGCAGTATTTT. Its translation is CASSLVDSTTDTQYF.

This clone was counted between two and nine times. The chain employs TRBV29-1 and TRBJ1-2, with unresolved D. Per germline, CDR1 SQVTM and CDR2 ANQGSEA. Deletions cut 4 bases from V and 2 bases from J, with 14 bases between. The CDR3 is 14 amino acids. The CDR3, as DNA: TGCAGCGTTGGTTCCTCGGACGCCAACTATGGCTACACCTTC. It is translated as CSVGSSDANYGYTF.

This chain's CDR3 is CASSSTSDTPGELFF. CDR3 DNA: TGCGCCAGCAGCTCAACTTCCGATACGCCCGGGGAGCTGTTTTTT. V and J are TRBV4-3 and TRBJ2-2, with unresolved D. V was cut by 5 bases and J by 6 bases, with 16 bases left in between. The CDR3 sequence is 15 residues long. The germline V gene has CDR1 LGHNA and CDR2 YSLEER.

This chain uses TRBV7-2 with TRBJ2-7, with a weak D call TRBD1 (6 bases). The CDR3 is 13 amino acids. Between the trimmed V and J ends, which lost 4 bases and 3 bases, there was a span of 10 bases. Germline V gives CDR1 SGHTA, CDR2 FQGNSA. CDR3 sequence reads: CASSYQQGYEQYF. Written as DNA, the CDR3 is TGTGCCAGCAGCTACCAACAGGGCTACGAGCAGTACTTC.

The CDR3: CASSHKGARVATGELFF. CDR3 DNA sequence: TGTGCCAGCAGCCACAAGGGAGCGAGGGTAGCCACCGGGGAGCTGTTTTTT. This sequence joins TRBV7-9 and TRBJ2-2, with D tentatively TRBD2 (5 bases). Germline-derived CDR1 and CDR2 are SEHNR and FQNEAQ (reference sequence). The CDR3 is 17 residues long. The germline V and J ends were trimmed by 5 bases and 4 bases, with 20 bases remaining between them.

This clone was seen a handful of times. This chain connects TRBV9 to TRBJ1-4, with 7 bases identical to TRBD1. The CDR3 contains 15 residues. Germline V gene sequence: CDR1 SGDLS, CDR2 YYNGEE. The V segment lost 4 bases and the J segment 4 bases; nucleotides outside the gene matches: 7. CDR3 DNA sequence: TGTGCCAGCAGCCTACAGGGGCGTAATAATGAAAAACTGTTTTTT. Protein sequence: CASSLQGRNNEKLFF.

V gene TRBV6-5 combines with J gene TRBJ2-2, with a possible D match to TRBD1 (6 bases). The ends were cut back, 0 bases at V and 5 bases at J, with 7 bases in the middle. Germline V gene sequence: CDR1 MNHEY, CDR2 SVGAGI. This CDR3 region has 14 residues. CDR3 sequence reads: CASSYSQGTGELFF. CDR3 nucleotide sequence: TGTGCCAGCAGTTACTCCCAGGGGACCGGGGAGCTGTTTTTT.

The chain is built from TRBV4-1 and TRBJ2-7, with no clear D. Per the germline V gene, CDR1 is MGHRA and CDR2 is YSYEKL. The CDR3 spans 14 residues. With 1 base removed from V and 2 bases from J, the gap between germline ends came to 9 bases. The DNA of the CDR3 is TGCGCCAGCAGCCAAGGCGCTGGGGCCTACGAGCAGTACTTC. Its protein product is CASSQGAGAYEQYF.

The chain recombines TRBV4-3 with TRBJ1-3, with unresolved D. Germline assignment: CDR1 LGHNA and CDR2 YSLEER. The V gene lost 1 base and the J gene lost 1 base, with 2 bases spanning the gap. There are 13 residues in the CDR3. The chain's CDR3 is CASSQASGNTIYF. CDR3 nucleotide sequence: TGCGCCAGCAGCCAAGCATCTGGAAACACCATATATTTT.

The chain links TRBV5-4 to TRBJ1-1, with D tentatively TRBD1 (5 bases). CDR3 length equals 15 residues. Germline V gene data show CDR1 as SGHNT and CDR2 as YYREEE (reference sequence). V was cut by 4 bases and J by 6 bases, with 19 bases left in between. The CDR3 sequence: CASSLTWGVKAEAFF. The CDR3 region has the DNA TGTGCCAGCAGCCTAACATGGGGGGTTAAGGCTGAAGCTTTCTTT.

The chain recombines TRBV14 with TRBJ2-3; D unresolved. V lost 0 bases, J lost 11 bases, and 9 bases lay in between. The CDR3 covers 12 residues. The V gene's germline CDR1 is SGHDN and CDR2 FVKESK. The CDR3 DNA is TGTGCCAGCAGCCAAGAGCGGTGGAGGCAGTATTTT. This translates into CASSQERWRQYF.

The chain links TRBV5-1 to TRBJ2-1, with D possibly being TRBD2 (6 bases). Germline CDR1 and CDR2: SGHRS and YFSETQ. Between the trimmed V and J ends, which lost 0 bases and 7 bases, there was a span of 17 bases. There are 16 residues in the CDR3. The CDR3 spells CASSLASGAGRNEQFF. The CDR3 bases are TGCGCCAGCAGCTTGGCCAGTGGGGCGGGGAGGAATGAGCAGTTCTTC.

V is TRBV5-4 and J is TRBJ2-4; weak D call: TRBD2 (6 bases). This CDR3 has 14 amino acids. The V end was cut by 3 bases, the J end by 7 bases, with 14 bases between. Per the germline V gene, CDR1 is SGHNT and CDR2 is YYREEE (reference sequence). The chain's CDR3 is CASSYRRAGNIQYF. CDR3 in DNA: TGTGCCAGCAGCTACCGGAGGGCCGGGAACATTCAGTACTTC.

This rearrangement joins TRBV6-1 to TRBJ1-1, with D possibly being TRBD1 (6 bases). The V gene lost 0 bases and the J gene lost 8 bases, with 10 bases spanning the gap. This CDR3 contains 13 residues. Germline CDR1 reads MNHNS; CDR2 reads SASEGT. CDR3 amino acids: CASSEAGQGEAFF. In DNA form, the CDR3 reads TGTGCCAGCAGTGAAGCCGGGCAGGGGGAAGCTTTCTTT.

This chain joins TRBV4-1 and TRBJ1-2; TRBD1 agrees at 7 bases. This CDR3 has 13 amino acids. With V trimmed by 1 base and J by 7 bases, 3 bases remained unmatched. The V gene's germline CDR1 is MGHRA and CDR2 YSYEKL. Here the CDR3 reads CASSQGTGGGYTF. CDR3 nucleotides: TGCGCCAGCAGCCAAGGGACAGGAGGTGGCTACACCTTC.